This is a list of T cell receptor beta chains from one sample in a study of shared clonotypes between healthy human individuals. Using immunoSEQ multiplex PCR, the repertoire was profiled, and TCRdb retains in-frame clones only, with some absent. The sample lists about 640,000 clones, approximately 79% occurring once. What was sequenced was memory CD4+ T cells sorted from blood. The receptors shown here come from a woman aged 25 to 39 in good health. The CDR3 runs from the conserved cysteine through the conserved F or W. Fields, in order: CDR3 protein, CDR3 DNA, D gene, V gene, clone size, J gene. D genes are given only for firm matches. Clone size is stated in some rows and not others, as once, few, many or a class when expanded.

CDR3 protein: CASSPRGTVTYEQYF; CDR3 DNA: TGTGCCAGCAGCCCGAGGGGGACAGTGACCTACGAGCAGTACTTC; D gene: TRBD1; V gene: TRBV7-9; clone size: .; J gene: TRBJ2-7
CDR3 protein: CASSMGEASYEQYF; CDR3 DNA: TGTGCCAGTAGTATGGGTGAGGCCTCCTACGAGCAGTACTTC; D gene: .; V gene: TRBV19; clone size: .; J gene: TRBJ2-7
CDR3 protein: CASSNLIAGLYQPQHF; CDR3 DNA: TGCGCCAGCAGCAATCTAATTGCGGGGCTATATCAGCCCCAGCATTTT; D gene: .; V gene: TRBV4-1; clone size: .; J gene: TRBJ1-5
CDR3 protein: CASSFSRASGYTF; CDR3 DNA: TGTGCCAGCAGTTTTTCACGGGCAAGTGGCTACACCTTC; D gene: .; V gene: TRBV28; clone size: .; J gene: TRBJ1-2
CDR3 protein: CASSLRHEQYF; CDR3 DNA: TGTGCCAGCAGTCTGAGGCACGAGCAGTACTTC; D gene: .; V gene: TRBV28; clone size: .; J gene: TRBJ2-7
CDR3 protein: CASSSKGGSNQPQHF; CDR3 DNA: TGTGCCAGTAGTTCTAAGGGGGGAAGCAATCAGCCCCAGCATTTT; D gene: .; V gene: TRBV19; clone size: .; J gene: TRBJ1-5
CDR3 protein: CASSFVTGDYEQYF; CDR3 DNA: TGTGCCAGCAGCTTTGTGACAGGGGACTACGAGCAGTACTTC; D gene: TRBD1; V gene: TRBV7-9; clone size: .; J gene: TRBJ2-7
CDR3 protein: CASSLDVSSYNEQFF; CDR3 DNA: TGCGCCAGCAGCTTGGATGTCTCCTCATACAATGAGCAGTTCTTC; D gene: .; V gene: TRBV5-1; clone size: .; J gene: TRBJ2-1
CDR3 protein: CASSLGLADSNEQFF; CDR3 DNA: TGTGCCAGCAGCCTGGGACTAGCGGACAGCAATGAGCAGTTCTTC; D gene: TRBD2; V gene: TRBV5-4; clone size: once; J gene: TRBJ2-1
CDR3 protein: CAWSPGTGDEKLFF; CDR3 DNA: TGTGCCTGGAGTCCCGGGACAGGGGATGAAAAACTGTTTTTT; D gene: TRBD1; V gene: TRBV30; clone size: medium-sized; J gene: TRBJ1-4
CDR3 protein: CASSLRTGGSETQYF; CDR3 DNA: TGTGCCAGCAGCCTCCGGACAGGGGGCAGCGAGACCCAGTACTTC; D gene: TRBD1; V gene: TRBV7-8; clone size: .; J gene: TRBJ2-5
CDR3 protein: CASSRGTANTGELFF; CDR3 DNA: TGTGCCAGCAGTCGCGGGACTGCGAACACCGGGGAGCTGTTTTTT; D gene: .; V gene: TRBV2; clone size: .; J gene: TRBJ2-2